These T cell receptor beta chains were read from a single sample in a study of blood T cell repertoires in COVID-19. The data were produced by immunoSEQ multiplex PCR, yet TCRdb's version contains in-frame clones alone and is incomplete. The sample lists tens of thousands of clones, approximately 80% occurring once. The material sequenced was peripheral blood. These TCRs come from a human donor in a cohort sampled during active COVID-19. Each CDR3 is given without its conserved first and last residue. Fields, in order: J gene, V gene, clone size, CDR3 protein. Size is omitted from some rows. Given values are once, few, many or a class for expanded clones.

TRBJ1-3,TRBV28,NA,ASKERGRNTIY
TRBJ2-7,TRBV6-5,NA,ASSPGGEQY
TRBJ2-4,TRBV19,NA,ASSTTSGARNIQY
TRBJ2-1,TRBV7-8,NA,ASSSTGAGPYNEQF
TRBJ2-5,TRBV5-4,NA,ASSPRLGLAAQETQY
TRBJ1-5,TRBV28,NA,ASSWAGRASNQPQH
TRBJ2-1,TRBV10-1,NA,ASSVPGVAGMNEQF
TRBJ2-7,TRBV7-9,NA,ASSSTAGTGIYEQY
TRBJ2-1,TRBV19,few,ASSIRSAGSASYNEQF
TRBJ2-2,TRBV5-1,NA,ASSFQGANTGELF
TRBJ2-1,TRBV10-1,NA,ASSGAGVTNNEQF
TRBJ1-1,TRBV5-6,once,ASSLRSGVGTEAF
TRBJ2-4,TRBV2,NA,ASSGGQGGNIQY
TRBJ2-7,TRBV25-1,NA,ASSELTGGFAYEQY
TRBJ1-6,TRBV15,NA,ATSGRQGWDSPLH
TRBJ1-2,TRBV27,NA,ASARDRETRYGYT
TRBJ2-1,TRBV5-6,once,ASRQTGGVNEQF
TRBJ2-5,TRBV12-3/TRBV12-4,once,ASMSSRETQY
TRBJ1-1,TRBV19,once,ASKSEGANTEAF
TRBJ1-1,TRBV5-1,NA,ASSFGGDTEAF
TRBJ2-7,TRBV28,NA,ASSLLEGAGEQY
TRBJ2-7,TRBV7-9,NA,ASNTGISYEQY
TRBJ1-5,TRBV7-9,NA,ASSLGTTGRDQPQH
TRBJ1-1,TRBV11-2,NA,ASSLPGVNTEAF
TRBJ1-1,TRBV6-2/TRBV6-3,NA,ASSYFPGTGTEAF
TRBJ2-1,TRBV7-3,NA,ASSPAPGSSNEQF
TRBJ1-1,TRBV5-1,NA,ASSLEGGNTEAF
TRBJ2-3,TRBV19,NA,ASRAGGITDTQY
TRBJ1-5,TRBV7-2,NA,ASSFQANQPQH
TRBJ2-5,TRBV28,few,ASSLGTGGWETQY
TRBJ2-7,TRBV7-2,NA,ASSLASWRTGGNEQY
TRBJ2-3,TRBV4-2,NA,ASSPLPPLAFTDTQY
TRBJ2-7,TRBV30,NA,AWSRWASGASYEQY
TRBJ1-1,TRBV3-1/TRBV3-2,NA,ASSQGQGRVGAF
TRBJ1-5,TRBV7-8,NA,ASSPAGGSQPQH
TRBJ1-1,TRBV25-1,NA,ASSELGGIVGEAF
TRBJ2-5,TRBV5-4,NA,ASSPGQPRETQY
TRBJ2-7,TRBV18,NA,ASSPNGVRYEQY
TRBJ1-4,TRBV5-6,NA,ASSGPLGALNEKLF
TRBJ1-5,TRBV19,NA,ASSIPGGGQPQH
TRBJ1-6,TRBV11-2,once,ASSLDGTGNSPLH
TRBJ2-2,TRBV28,once,ASRPGGGGTGELF
TRBJ2-1,TRBV4-2,NA,ASSQGIQQGNNEQF
TRBJ1-2,TRBV29-1,NA,SVSQGAGGYT
TRBJ2-5,TRBV18,NA,ASSPNKETQY
TRBJ2-2,TRBV18,NA,ASSLGQGSGGELF
TRBJ1-3,TRBV5-1,NA,ASSLDSTALGNTIY
TRBJ2-1,TRBV12-5,NA,ASGLINSYNEQF
TRBJ1-1,TRBV6-2/TRBV6-3,NA,ASSYGRGVDTEAF
TRBJ1-2,TRBV28,NA,ASSPPWGGKGGYT
TRBJ1-1,TRBV5-1,NA,ASSSITGGTEAF
TRBJ1-2,TRBV11-1,NA,ASSSTGVYGYT
TRBJ2-1,TRBV28,NA,ASSAGASGISYNEQF